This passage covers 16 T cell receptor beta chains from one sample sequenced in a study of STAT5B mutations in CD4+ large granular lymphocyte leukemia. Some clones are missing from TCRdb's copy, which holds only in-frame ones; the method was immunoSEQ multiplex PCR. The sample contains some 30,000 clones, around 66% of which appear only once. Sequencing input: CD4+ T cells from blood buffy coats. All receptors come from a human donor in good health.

The CDR3 DNA reads as TGTGCCAGCAGCGCGGGACTAGCGGGGGTAGGTACGCAGTATTTT. Residues: CASSAGLAGVGTQYF. The rearrangement uses TRBV9 and TRBJ2-3; 14 bases fit TRBD2. CDR3 length: 15 residues. Trimming cost V 3 bases and J 8 bases; bases outside gene matches: 5. Germline-derived CDR1 and CDR2 are SGDLS and YYNGEE.

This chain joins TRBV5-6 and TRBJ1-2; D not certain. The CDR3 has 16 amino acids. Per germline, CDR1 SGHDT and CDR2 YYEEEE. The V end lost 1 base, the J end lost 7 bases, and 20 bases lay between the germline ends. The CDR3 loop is CASSLSSGRWDGGYTF. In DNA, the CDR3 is TGTGCCAGCAGCTTGAGCAGCGGTAGGTGGGATGGTGGCTACACCTTC.

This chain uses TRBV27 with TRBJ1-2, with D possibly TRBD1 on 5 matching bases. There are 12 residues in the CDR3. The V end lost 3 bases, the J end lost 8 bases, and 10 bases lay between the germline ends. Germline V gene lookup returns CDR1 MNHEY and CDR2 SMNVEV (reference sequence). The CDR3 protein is CASSFGQGGYTF. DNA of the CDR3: TGTGCCAGCAGTTTCGGGCAGGGCGGCTACACCTTC.

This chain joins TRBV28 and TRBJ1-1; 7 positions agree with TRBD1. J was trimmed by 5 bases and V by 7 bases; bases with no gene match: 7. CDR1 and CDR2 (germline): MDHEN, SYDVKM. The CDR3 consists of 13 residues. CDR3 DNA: TGTGCCAGCAAACAGGGGTTGGGAACTGAAGCTTTCTTT. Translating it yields CASKQGLGTEAFF.

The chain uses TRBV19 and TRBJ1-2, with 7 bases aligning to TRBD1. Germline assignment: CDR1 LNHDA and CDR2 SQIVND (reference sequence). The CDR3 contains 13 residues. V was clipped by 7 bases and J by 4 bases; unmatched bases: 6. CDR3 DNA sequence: TGTGCCAGTATTCCGGGACAGTCCTATGGCTACACCTTC. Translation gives CASIPGQSYGYTF.

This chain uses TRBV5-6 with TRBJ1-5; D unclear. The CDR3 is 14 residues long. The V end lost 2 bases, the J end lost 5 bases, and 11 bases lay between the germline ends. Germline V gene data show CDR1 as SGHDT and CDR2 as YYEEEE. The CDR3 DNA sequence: TGTGCCAGCAGCTTCGTCAGTTCTGATCAGCCCCAGCATTTT. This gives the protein CASSFVSSDQPQHF.

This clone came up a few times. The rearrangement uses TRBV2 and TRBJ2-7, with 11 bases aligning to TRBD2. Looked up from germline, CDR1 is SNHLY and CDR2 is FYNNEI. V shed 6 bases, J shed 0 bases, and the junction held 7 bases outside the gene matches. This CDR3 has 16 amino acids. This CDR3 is CASSVQTSGDSYEQYF. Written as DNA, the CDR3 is TGTGCCAGCAGCGTTCAGACTAGCGGGGACTCCTACGAGCAGTACTTC.

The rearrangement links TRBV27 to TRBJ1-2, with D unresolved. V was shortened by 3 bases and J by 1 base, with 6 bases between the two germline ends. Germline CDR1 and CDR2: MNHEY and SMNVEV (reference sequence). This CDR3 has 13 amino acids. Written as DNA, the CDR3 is TGTGCCAGCAGTTTCGCCCGTAACTATGGCTACACCTTC. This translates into CASSFARNYGYTF.

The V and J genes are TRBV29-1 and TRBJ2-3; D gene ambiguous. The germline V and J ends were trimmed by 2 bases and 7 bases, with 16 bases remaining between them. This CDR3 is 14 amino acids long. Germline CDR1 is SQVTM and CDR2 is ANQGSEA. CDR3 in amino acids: CSVEPDLVSNTQYF. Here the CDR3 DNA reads TGCAGCGTTGAACCGGACCTAGTGAGTAATACGCAGTATTTT.

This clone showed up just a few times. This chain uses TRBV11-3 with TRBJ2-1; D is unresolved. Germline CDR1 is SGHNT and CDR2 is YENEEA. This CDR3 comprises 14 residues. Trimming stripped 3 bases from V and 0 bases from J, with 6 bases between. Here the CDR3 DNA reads TGTGCCAGCAGCTTGACTGGCTCCTACAATGAGCAGTTCTTC. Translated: CASSLTGSYNEQFF.

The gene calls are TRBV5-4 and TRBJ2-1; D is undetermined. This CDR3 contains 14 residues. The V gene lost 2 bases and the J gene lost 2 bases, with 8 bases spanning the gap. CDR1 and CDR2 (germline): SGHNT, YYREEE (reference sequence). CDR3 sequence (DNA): TGTGCCAGCAGCTTTAGTAGGGCCTACAATGAGCAGTTCTTC. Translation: CASSFSRAYNEQFF.

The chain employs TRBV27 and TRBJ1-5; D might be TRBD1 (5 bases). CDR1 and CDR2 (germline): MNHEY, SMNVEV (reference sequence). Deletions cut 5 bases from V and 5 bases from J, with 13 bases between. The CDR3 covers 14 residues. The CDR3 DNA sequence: TGTGCCAGCAGTGACTTGCAGGGTTATCAGCCCCAGCATTTT. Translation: CASSDLQGYQPQHF.

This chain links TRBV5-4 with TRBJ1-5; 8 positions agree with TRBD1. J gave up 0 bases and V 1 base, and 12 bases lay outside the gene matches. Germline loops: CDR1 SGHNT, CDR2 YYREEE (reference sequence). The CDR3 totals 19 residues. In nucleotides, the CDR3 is TGTGCCAGCAGCTTGCGAGGACAGGGCCGCTTTAATAGCAATCAGCCCCAGCATTTT. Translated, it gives CASSLRGQGRFNSNQPQHF. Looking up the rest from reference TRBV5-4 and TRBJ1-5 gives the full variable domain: ETGVTQSPTHLIKTRGQQVTLRCSSQSGHNTVSWYQQALGQGPQFIFQYYREEENGRGNFPPRFSGLQFPNYSSELNVNALELDDSALYLCASSLRGQGRFNSNQPQHFGDGTRLSIL.

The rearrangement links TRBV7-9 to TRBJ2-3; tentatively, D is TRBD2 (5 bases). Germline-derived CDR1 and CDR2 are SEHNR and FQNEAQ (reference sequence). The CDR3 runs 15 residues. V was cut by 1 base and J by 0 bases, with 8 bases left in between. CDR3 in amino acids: CASSLVAPSTDTQYF. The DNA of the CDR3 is TGTGCCAGCAGCTTAGTAGCGCCTAGCACAGATACGCAGTATTTT.

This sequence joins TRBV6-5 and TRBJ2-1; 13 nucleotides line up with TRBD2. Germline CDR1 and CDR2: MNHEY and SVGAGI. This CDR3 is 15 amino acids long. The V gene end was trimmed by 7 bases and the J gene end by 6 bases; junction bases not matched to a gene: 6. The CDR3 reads CASIKLAGGPNEQFF. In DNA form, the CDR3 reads TGTGCCAGCATTAAACTAGCGGGGGGGCCCAATGAGCAGTTCTTC.

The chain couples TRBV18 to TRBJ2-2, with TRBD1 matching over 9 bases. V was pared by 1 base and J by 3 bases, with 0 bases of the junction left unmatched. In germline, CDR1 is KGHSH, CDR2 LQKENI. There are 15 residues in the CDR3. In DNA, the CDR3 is TGTGCCAGCTCACCACGACAGGGGGACACCGGGGAGCTGTTTTTT. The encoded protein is CASSPRQGDTGELFF.